The 32 T cell receptor beta chains listed next were all sequenced from one sample in a study of early T cells in non-severe SARS-CoV-2 infection. TCRdb analysed the 5' RACE reads with MiXCR anew, one entry per CDR3 protein. In the table there are around 70,000 distinct CDR3 sequences, approximately 12% of which are singletons. The sample comprised whole blood. The receptor set was obtained from an adult who was a healthcare worker with PCR-confirmed SARS-CoV-2 infection or an uninfected control (not recorded which).

This clonotype has only a few counts. The chain couples TRBV27 to TRBJ1-2; D is unclear. The CDR3 covers 14 residues. Germline V lookup: CDR1 MNHEY, CDR2 SMNVEV (reference sequence). V was shortened by 6 bases and J by 4 bases, with 15 bases between the two germline ends. Written as DNA, the CDR3 is TGTGCCAGCAGCCAAGAACCTCAGAGCTATGGCTACACCTTC. It is translated as CASSQEPQSYGYTF.

This clonotype was counted many times. The genes are TRBV9 and TRBJ2-1; D unclear. Germline V CDR1 and CDR2: SGDLS, YYNGEE. The CDR3 is 14 amino acids. V was shortened by 0 bases and J by 2 bases, with 6 bases between the two germline ends. The DNA for the CDR3 is TGTGCCAGCAGCGTAGAACAAACCTACAATGAGCAGTTCTTC. It is translated as CASSVEQTYNEQFF.

This clonotype came up a few times. This chain's CDR3 is CSAPGQGETQYF. DNA for the CDR3: TGCAGTGCTCCGGGACAGGGAGAGACCCAGTACTTC. V gene TRBV20-1 combines with J gene TRBJ2-5; 9 bases align to TRBD1. J lost 4 bases, V lost 5 bases, and 2 bases had no gene match. Germline V gene lookup returns CDR1 DFQATT and CDR2 SNEGSKA (reference sequence). The CDR3 length is 12 residues.

This clonotype was observed at least ten times. The rearrangement links TRBV28 to TRBJ1-2; tentative D call: TRBD1 (6 bases). V gave up 5 bases and J gave up 8 bases, with 15 bases separating them. In germline, CDR1 is MDHEN, CDR2 SYDVKM. CDR3 length: 13 residues. CDR3 bases: TGTGCCAGCAGTCCTACAGGGTTTCAAGGCTACACCTTC. Translating it yields CASSPTGFQGYTF.

This clonotype was counted ten times or more. The J gene is TRBJ2-1, the V gene TRBV12-5; 9 bases match TRBD1. V trimming: 3 bases; J trimming: 6 bases; junction bases outside the gene matches: 3. The CDR3 totals 14 residues. CDR1 is LGHNT and CDR2 is FRNRAP in the germline V gene. The CDR3 DNA reads TGTGCTAGTGGTTTACAGGGGGCAGGCAATGAGCAGTTCTTC. Its protein is CASGLQGAGNEQFF.

Ten or more counts support this clonotype. V is TRBV29-1 and J is TRBJ2-7; 7 positions match TRBD1. Germline CDR1 and CDR2: SQVTM and ANQGSEA. The CDR3 covers 13 residues. With 5 bases clipped from V and 5 bases from J, the junction kept 9 bases outside the gene matches. In DNA form, the CDR3 reads TGCAGCGTTTATGGGACAGTCCGGAACGAGCAGTACTTC. It yields the protein CSVYGTVRNEQYF.

This clonotype was recorded many times. CDR3 nucleotides: TGTGCCAGCAGCCCGGAAGGGGCTCGGGTTTACTATGGCTACACCTTC. Translation: CASSPEGARVYYGYTF. The rearrangement joins TRBV7-6 to TRBJ1-2; maybe TRBD1 (5 bases). This CDR3 has 16 residues. Per the germline V gene, CDR1 is SGHVS and CDR2 is FNYEAQ. V dropped 5 bases and J dropped 3 bases, with 19 bases sitting between them.

This clonotype was observed a few times. The rearrangement joins TRBV20-1 to TRBJ2-1; no clear D. The CDR3 is 14 residues long. Germline V lookup: CDR1 DFQATT, CDR2 SNEGSKA (reference sequence). V lost 0 bases and J 6 bases, leaving 12 bases between the germline ends. CDR3 protein: CSARDRIGRNEQFF. CDR3 in DNA: TGCAGTGCTAGAGATCGGATTGGCCGCAATGAGCAGTTCTTC.

This clonotype has more than one count but fewer than ten. The genes are TRBV5-1 and TRBJ1-4; D unclear. CDR1 and CDR2 from the germline V gene are SGHRS and YFSETQ. V shed 0 bases and J shed 8 bases, with 20 bases lying between them. The length of the CDR3 is 17 residues. CDR3 nucleotide sequence: TGCGCCAGCAGCTTGGTACCCCCCCGGGTCGGCGGGGAAAAACTGTTTTTT. This gives the protein CASSLVPPRVGGEKLFF.

The sample holds a few counts of this clonotype. V is TRBV7-9 and J is TRBJ2-2; TRBD2 agrees at 9 bases. CDR3 length: 17 amino acids. The J segment lost 3 bases and the V segment lost 1 base, leaving 6 bases of the junction unmatched. Germline V lookup: CDR1 SEHNR, CDR2 FQNEAQ (reference sequence). CDR3: CASSLVGGRAHTGELFF. The CDR3 bases are TGTGCCAGCAGCTTAGTTGGCGGGAGGGCCCACACCGGGGAGCTGTTTTTT.

About this clonotype: This sequence may be a read error, since a much larger clone differs from it by one base. The chain uses TRBV4-2 and TRBJ1-4, with TRBD1 matching over 9 bases. In germline, CDR1 is LGHNA, CDR2 YNFKEQ. This CDR3 comprises 15 residues. Written as DNA, the CDR3 is TGTGCCAACAGCAGAGAAGGGACAGGGCCTGAAAAACTGTTTTTT. Protein: CANSREGTGPEKLFF.

The CDR3 nucleotides read TGTGCCATCAGTGGGGACCCAAGGAATGGCTACACCTTC. Translated: CAISGDPRNGYTF. The chain combines TRBV10-3 with TRBJ1-2; possibly TRBD1 for D (5 bases). Germline loops: CDR1 ENHRY, CDR2 SYGVKD. V was pared by 4 bases and J by 6 bases, with 12 bases between. The CDR3 has 13 residues.

This clonotype was observed at least ten times. CDR3 sequence (DNA): TGTGCCAGCAGCACCCTACAGGGTAGAGATACGCAGTATTTT. Amino acids: CASSTLQGRDTQYF. The chain carries TRBV7-3 and TRBJ2-3, with D perhaps TRBD1 (6 bases). CDR1 and CDR2 (germline): SGHTA, FQGTGA. Trimming removed 5 bases from V and 5 bases from J, with 14 bases in between. CDR3 length: 14 amino acids.

In this sample, this clonotype turned up many times. The chain couples TRBV6-5 to TRBJ2-7, with D perhaps TRBD2 (6 bases). With 0 bases removed from V and 3 bases from J, the gap between germline ends came to 12 bases. This CDR3 has 15 amino acids. Germline lookup yields CDR1 MNHEY and CDR2 SVGAGI. The chain's CDR3 is CASSYSGLEGYEQYF. CDR3 in DNA: TGTGCCAGCAGTTACTCCGGACTGGAGGGCTACGAGCAGTACTTC.

This clonotype was observed a handful of times. The chain employs TRBV18 and TRBJ2-1; 9 positions agree with TRBD2. The CDR3 length is 20 residues. Germline V gene data show CDR1 as KGHSH and CDR2 as LQKENI. V lost 0 bases, J lost 1 base, and 13 bases stayed unmatched. The CDR3 reads CASSPPRVAGVFASYNEQFF. The CDR3 DNA sequence: TGTGCCAGCTCACCACCGCGGGTAGCGGGAGTATTCGCGTCCTACAATGAGCAGTTCTTC.

This clonotype was counted many times. V and J are TRBV20-1 and TRBJ1-5; 10 positions match TRBD1. This CDR3 comprises 18 residues. Germline-derived CDR1 and CDR2 are DFQATT and SNEGSKA (reference sequence). Unmatched junction bases numbered 9, after V lost 1 base and J lost 0 bases. The CDR3 protein is CSARGWTGGDTSNQPQHF. Written as DNA, the CDR3 is TGCAGTGCTAGAGGTTGGACAGGGGGTGATACTAGCAATCAGCCCCAGCATTTT.

This chain connects TRBV19 to TRBJ1-5, with TRBD1 matching 10 bases. The V and J ends lost 9 bases and 7 bases, in that order; junction bases with no gene match: 6. The germline gives CDR1 LNHDA, CDR2 SQIVND (reference sequence). The CDR3 has 13 amino acids. CDR3 in amino acids: CASSGTGVQPQHF. The CDR3 DNA reads as TGTGCCAGCTCCGGGACAGGGGTCCAGCCCCAGCATTTT.

In its sample, this clonotype was seen many times. V is TRBV11-2 and J is TRBJ2-7; the D gene is possibly TRBD2 (6 bases). The CDR3 has 14 residues. Trimming pared 1 base from V and 3 bases from J, leaving 10 bases between. CDR1 and CDR2 (germline): SGHAT, FQNNGV. CDR3 in DNA: TGTGCCAGCAGCTTAGGACTAGGCATCTACGAGCAGTACTTC. Its protein product is CASSLGLGIYEQYF.

This clonotype showed up just a few times. V gene TRBV18 combines with J gene TRBJ2-1, with 12 nucleotides matching TRBD2. The trim removed 1 base at V and 4 bases at J, leaving 2 bases unmatched. Germline lookup yields CDR1 KGHSH and CDR2 LQKENI. The CDR3 extends over 16 amino acids. The CDR3 is CASSPRTSGKYNEQFF. The CDR3 coding sequence is TGTGCCAGCTCACCACGGACTAGCGGGAAGTACAATGAGCAGTTCTTC. Full variable domain (remainder filled in from reference TRBV18 and TRBJ2-1): NAGVMQNPRHLVRRRGQEARLRCSPMKGHSHVYWYRQLPEEGLKFMVYLQKENIIDESGMPKERFSAEFPKEGPSILRIQQVVRGDSAAYFCASSPRTSGKYNEQFFGPGTRLTVL.

At least ten counts were recorded for this clonotype. The genes are TRBV5-6 and TRBJ2-7; D might be TRBD2 (6 bases). The germline gives CDR1 SGHDT, CDR2 YYEEEE. This CDR3 is built from 13 residues. The V end was cut by 5 bases, the J end by 3 bases, with 12 bases between. CDR3 nucleotides: TGTGCCAGCAGTAGCGGACCTAACTACGAGCAGTACTTC. It encodes CASSSGPNYEQYF.

This chain connects TRBV18 to TRBJ2-7; 16 bases line up with TRBD2. The length of the CDR3 is 19 residues. Germline V gene data show CDR1 as KGHSH and CDR2 as LQKENI. V gave up 3 bases and J gave up 0 bases; unmatched junction bases: 8. The CDR3 spells CASSPDPGLAGGYSYEQYF. Written as DNA, the CDR3 is TGTGCCAGCTCACCGGACCCGGGACTAGCGGGAGGGTACTCCTACGAGCAGTACTTC.

This clonotype was recorded at least ten times. The chain has TRBV30 and TRBJ2-1; TRBD2 matches 7 bases. This CDR3 contains 15 residues. The germline V gene has CDR1 GTSNPN and CDR2 SVGIG (reference sequence). Losses at the gene ends were 2 bases for V and 6 bases for J; bases not matched to a gene: 10. CDR3 nucleotides: TGTGCCTGGAGTATTTATACCCGACTAGCCAATGAGCAGTTCTTC. It translates to CAWSIYTRLANEQFF.

This clonotype was detected ten times or more. CDR3 in DNA: TGTGCCACCGAGAGGCAGGGGAACACTGAAGCTTTCTTT. It yields the protein CATERQGNTEAFF. V usage is TRBV19 and J usage is TRBJ1-1; tentative D call: TRBD1 (5 bases). Germline assignment: CDR1 LNHDA and CDR2 SQIVND (reference sequence). The CDR3 loop spans 13 amino acids. V dropped 10 bases and J dropped 1 base, with 13 bases sitting between them.

This clonotype has a count of ten or more. V and J are TRBV18 and TRBJ2-3; D is ambiguous. V was cut by 2 bases and J by 6 bases, with 6 bases left in between. CDR1 is KGHSH and CDR2 is LQKENI in the germline V gene. The CDR3 totals 12 residues. The CDR3 region is CASSPEPDTQYF. CDR3 bases: TGTGCCAGCTCACCAGAACCCGATACGCAGTATTTT.

This clonotype came up a few times. This sequence joins TRBV29-1 and TRBJ2-5, with TRBD1 matching 8 bases. Germline trimming cut 6 bases from V and 5 bases from J; bases unmatched to any gene: 14. The CDR3 is made up of 15 amino acids. CDR1 is SQVTM, CDR2 ANQGSEA, per germline. The DNA of the CDR3 is TGCAGCGTGGATGACAGGGGCGGATTAATGGAGACCCAGTACTTC. Protein sequence: CSVDDRGGLMETQYF.

This clonotype came up a few times. V is TRBV10-3 and J is TRBJ2-7; the D is unclear. CDR1 ENHRY and CDR2 SYGVKD come from the germline V gene. Trimming cost V 7 bases and J 1 base, with 5 bases left between them. CDR3 length: 11 amino acids. For the CDR3, the DNA is TGTGCCATCACCAGATCCTACGAGCAGTACTTC. Encoded protein: CAITRSYEQYF.

There are a few counts of this clonotype. The chain uses TRBV7-9 and TRBJ1-2, with D tentatively TRBD1 (5 bases). Per the germline V gene, CDR1 is SEHNR and CDR2 is FQNEAQ (reference sequence). Deletions cut 1 base from V and 0 bases from J, with 9 bases between. This CDR3 has 15 residues. The DNA for the CDR3 is TGTGCCAGCAGCTTAGGGGGACGAACTAACTATGGCTACACCTTC. It codes for CASSLGGRTNYGYTF.

This clonotype was observed a few times. This chain connects TRBV29-1 to TRBJ1-1, with D hard to call. Trimming left V 2 bases short and J 4 bases short, with 8 bases between. The germline V gene has CDR1 SQVTM and CDR2 ANQGSEA. The length of the CDR3 is 12 residues. This CDR3 reads CSVEQVSTEAFF. In DNA, the CDR3 is TGCAGCGTTGAACAGGTCAGCACTGAAGCTTTCTTT.

This chain joins TRBV5-4 and TRBJ2-1, with 9 bases lining up with TRBD2. From germline, CDR1 is SGHNT and CDR2 YYREEE (reference sequence). There are 15 residues in the CDR3. V gave up 2 bases and J gave up 3 bases; unmatched junction bases: 3. CDR3 coding DNA: TGTGCCAGCAGCTTCAGAGCGGGAGGCTACAATGAGCAGTTCTTC. Its translation is CASSFRAGGYNEQFF. Full variable domain (remainder filled in from reference TRBV5-4 and TRBJ2-1): ETGVTQSPTHLIKTRGQQVTLRCSSQSGHNTVSWYQQALGQGPQFIFQYYREEENGRGNFPPRFSGLQFPNYSSELNVNALELDDSALYLCASSFRAGGYNEQFFGPGTRLTVL.

There are many counts of this clonotype. This chain joins TRBV6-5 and TRBJ2-1, with TRBD2 as a possible D gene (6 bases). The CDR3 loop spans 17 amino acids. Germline lookup yields CDR1 MNHEY and CDR2 SVGAGI. Trimming took off 2 bases at V and 3 bases at J, with 17 bases between the two ends. The CDR3 loop reads CASSYRSGSIHYNEQFF. In DNA, the CDR3 is TGTGCCAGCAGTTACCGGAGCGGGTCCATTCACTACAATGAGCAGTTCTTC.

This clonotype was seen repeatedly, ten times or more. The chain uses TRBV5-1 and TRBJ2-1, with 8 bases aligning to TRBD2. The germline gives CDR1 SGHRS, CDR2 YFSETQ. There are 16 residues in the CDR3. V was clipped by 0 bases and J by 8 bases; unmatched bases: 10. The CDR3 nucleotides are TGCGCCAGCAGCTTGGTTACGGGAGGGCCTGGGGATGAGCAGTTCTTC. Encoded protein: CASSLVTGGPGDEQFF. Full variable domain (missing parts from reference TRBV5-1 and TRBJ2-1): KAGVTQTPRYLIKTRGQQVTLSCSPISGHRSVSWYQQTPGQGLQFLFEYFSETQRNKGNFPGRFSGRQFSNSRSEMNVSTLELGDSALYLCASSLVTGGPGDEQFFGPGTRLTVL.

This clonotype appeared a few times. The CDR3 sequence is CASSPLTESYEQYF. The CDR3 bases are TGTGCCAGCAGTCCACTGACAGAGAGCTACGAGCAGTACTTC. The V call is TRBV28, the J call TRBJ2-7, with a possible D match to TRBD1 (5 bases). The CDR3 contains 14 residues. Looked up from germline, CDR1 is MDHEN and CDR2 is SYDVKM. V lost 5 bases, J lost 3 bases, and 14 bases lay in between.